The 6 T cell receptor beta chains reported below all come from one sample, sequenced in a study of OX40 agonist ivuxolimab in advanced cancers. Receptor libraries were prepared by the immunoSEQ multiplex PCR assay. Held by TCRdb, this immuneACCESS table contains in-frame sequences only and omits some clones. Under half of the omission traces to an unresolved V gene where checked; the cause of the rest is unknown. The sample profile shows 62,000 or so clones; about 89% of them were found once. 2% to 2.5% of the sample goes to the ten largest clones. The starting material was CD4+ or CD8+ T cells sorted from blood, obtained in a trial of the OX40 agonist ivuxolimab. These receptors were taken from an adult with an advanced solid tumor such as melanoma, head and neck, liver or kidney cancer.

The chain carries TRBV6-5 and TRBJ2-1, with 12 bases lining up with TRBD2. This CDR3 has 13 residues. J gave up 10 bases and V 6 bases, and 4 bases lay outside the gene matches. Germline V gene lookup returns CDR1 MNHEY and CDR2 SVGAGI. CDR3 protein: CASRRLAGDEQFF. CDR3 in DNA: TGTGCCAGCAGGAGACTAGCGGGAGACGAGCAGTTCTTC.

In the case of this clone: Other DNA variants within this sample encode the same CDR3. The CDR3 DNA sequence: TGTGCCAGCTCACCACCGTCTGGTAGCACAGATACGCAGTATTTT. Protein: CASSPPSGSTDTQYF. This chain joins TRBV18 and TRBJ2-3; D not certain. Trimming took 0 bases from V and 0 from J, leaving 7 bases between them. In germline, CDR1 is KGHSH, CDR2 LQKENI. The length of the CDR3 is 15 residues.

The rearrangement uses TRBV19 and TRBJ1-5; D unclear. The CDR3 has 17 amino acids. V was clipped by 6 bases and J by 7 bases, with 25 bases between them. Germline V lookup: CDR1 LNHDA, CDR2 SQIVND (reference sequence). CDR3 nucleotide sequence: TGTGCCAGTAGCGACGGCACCACCCGAAAGATCGCGCAGCCCCAGCATTTT. Its translation: CASSDGTTRKIAQPQHF.

V and J are TRBV9 and TRBJ2-5; D is perhaps TRBD2 (6 bases). With the DNA end fitting TRBJ2-7 better, the J assignment may be wrong. The CDR3 consists of 16 residues. CDR1 is SGDLS and CDR2 is YYNGEE in the germline V gene. The chain's CDR3 is CASSTDPGSKTYEQYF. The CDR3 coding sequence is TGTGCCAGCAGCACAGATCCCGGGAGCAAGACCTACGAGCAGTACTTC.

The V call is TRBV10-3, the J call TRBJ2-1, with D possibly being TRBD1 or TRBD2 (6 bases each). Germline loops: CDR1 ENHRY, CDR2 SYGVKD. The CDR3 loop spans 16 amino acids. Trimming cost V 5 bases and J 3 bases, with 17 bases left between them. The CDR3 nucleotides are TGTGCCATCAGTCGCTCGGGGGCGGGGTTCTACAATGAGCAGTTCTTC. Translation gives CAISRSGAGFYNEQFF.

V usage is TRBV18 and J usage is TRBJ2-7, with 7 bases aligning to TRBD1. Trimming took 5 bases from V and 3 from J; bases not matched to a gene: 10. The CDR3 has 15 residues. From germline, CDR1 is KGHSH and CDR2 LQKENI. CDR3 loop: CASSERITGDYEQYF. For the CDR3, the DNA is TGTGCCAGCTCAGAAAGGATAACAGGGGACTACGAGCAGTACTTC.